The entry below gives a single T cell receptor (beta chain) sequence along with its context. The sample is drawn from a study of cytomegalovirus exposure and HLA in healthy donors. The CDR3 extends over 15 amino acids. Per the germline V gene, CDR1 is MGHRA and CDR2 is YSYEKL. The V end was cut by 0 bases, the J end by 1 base, with 9 bases between. Vbeta (60) and Jbeta (13) primers were used in the PCR. Assay used: immunoSEQ multiplex PCR; TCRdb lists only in-frame clones, some missing. The table includes under 200,000 clones, 60% to 80% detected once. This chain connects TRBV4-1 to TRBJ1-2, with D hard to call. The source of this sequence is a man aged 50-60 years in good health and CMV-seropositive. The sequencing input was PBMCs. CDR3 region: CASSQEFSINYGYTF. The CDR3 DNA is TGCGCCAGCAGCCAAGAATTTTCCATTAACTATGGCTACACCTTC.